This is a list of T cell receptor beta chains from one sample in a study of blood T cell repertoires in COVID-19. Using immunoSEQ multiplex PCR, the repertoire was profiled, and TCRdb retains in-frame clones only, with some absent. The table lists some 130,000 clones, roughly 80% of them singletons. The specimen sequenced was PBMCs or T cells enriched from blood (not recorded which). The receptors originated from a middle-aged man with acute COVID-19. Each CDR3 is given without its conserved first and last residue. Fields, in order: V gene, CDR3 protein.

TRBV30	AWSQNYGYT
TRBV9	ASSTQGRGTEAF
TRBV11-2	ASSFLTTAEQY
TRBV2	ASSMQLDNQPQH
TRBV11-3	ASSLERGEAF
TRBV6-5	ASSYRRIDPNTEAF
TRBV6-5	ASSYSAESNQPQH
TRBV30	AWSGGQGPYEQY
TRBV5-6	ASIKEQGGETQY
TRBV18	ASSLNLAGGLAYEQY
TRBV11-2	ASSLLETQY
TRBV10-3	AIVAGTSTDTQY
TRBV6-5	ASSSLASGDEQY
TRBV4-2	ASSQLPQETQY
TRBV6-5	ASRGRGPYTEAF
TRBV7-2	ASSLLPGAMNTEAF
TRBV29-1	SVETDRVYEQY
TRBV3-1/TRBV3-2	ASSQGRGNNQPQH
TRBV5-1	ASSPDTIQETQY
TRBV5-6	ASSLLLGGKDYGYT
TRBV5-4	ASILNRDRALGTEAF
TRBV6-5	ASSWTGDNYGYT
TRBV2	ASNLAGISYEQY
TRBV6-2/TRBV6-3	ASSPYRRGTEAF
TRBV4-2	ASSQDKGQGFEKLF
TRBV7-9	ASSSSTGGDSPLH
TRBV5-1	ASKVDSLTYEQY
TRBV7-3	ASSLGQSNGYT
TRBV11-2	ASSLGTGRYEQY
TRBV7-9	ASSPGTGDNSPLH
TRBV3-1/TRBV3-2	ASSPGGGLNSPLH
TRBV3-1/TRBV3-2	ASSPNRVSPLH
TRBV6-2/TRBV6-3	ASSTQFTQGEQY
TRBV5-5	ASSFFLSSGNTIY
TRBV27	ASSSWQGLTREQY
TRBV20-1	SASSGHEQY
TRBV3-1/TRBV3-2	ASSQGDRKYFESVYEQY
TRBV3-1/TRBV3-2	ASSLQRGKNTGELF
TRBV28	ASSPGLAGVRF
TRBV2	ASSLSGKDEQY
TRBV2	ASRGQTNYGYT
TRBV7-2	ASSLAQIGNTGELF
TRBV5-1	ASSLAGLAGVSTDTQY
TRBV30	AWSAGADGNTIY